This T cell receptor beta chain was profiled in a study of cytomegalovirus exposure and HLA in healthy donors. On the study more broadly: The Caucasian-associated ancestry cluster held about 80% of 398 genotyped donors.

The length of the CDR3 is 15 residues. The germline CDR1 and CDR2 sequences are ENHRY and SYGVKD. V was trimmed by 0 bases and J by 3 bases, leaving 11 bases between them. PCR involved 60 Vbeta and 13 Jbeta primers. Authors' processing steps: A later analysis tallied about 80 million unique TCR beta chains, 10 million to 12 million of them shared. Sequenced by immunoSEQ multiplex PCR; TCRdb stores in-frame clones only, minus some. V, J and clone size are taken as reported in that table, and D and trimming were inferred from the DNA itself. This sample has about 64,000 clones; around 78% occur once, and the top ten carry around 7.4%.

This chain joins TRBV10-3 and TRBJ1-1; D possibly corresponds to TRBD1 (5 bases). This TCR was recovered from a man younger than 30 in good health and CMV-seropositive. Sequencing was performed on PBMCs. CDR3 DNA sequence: TGTGCCATCAGTGAGTCGAACGCGGGGGACACTGAAGCTTTCTTT. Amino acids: CAISESNAGDTEAFF.